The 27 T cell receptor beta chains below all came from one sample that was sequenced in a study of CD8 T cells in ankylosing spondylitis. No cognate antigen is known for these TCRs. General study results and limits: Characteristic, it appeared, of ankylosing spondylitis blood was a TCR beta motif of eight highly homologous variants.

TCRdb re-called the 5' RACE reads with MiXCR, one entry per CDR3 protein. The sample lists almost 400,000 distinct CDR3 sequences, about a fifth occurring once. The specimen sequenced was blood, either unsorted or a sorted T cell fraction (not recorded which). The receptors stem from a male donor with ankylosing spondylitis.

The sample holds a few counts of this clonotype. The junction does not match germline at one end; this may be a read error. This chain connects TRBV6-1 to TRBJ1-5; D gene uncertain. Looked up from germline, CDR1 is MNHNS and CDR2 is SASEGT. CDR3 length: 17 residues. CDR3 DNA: TGTGCCAGCAGCGAAGGGATGGGGTATTGGAGCAATCAGCCCCAGCATTTT. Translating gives CASSEGMGYWSNQPQHF.

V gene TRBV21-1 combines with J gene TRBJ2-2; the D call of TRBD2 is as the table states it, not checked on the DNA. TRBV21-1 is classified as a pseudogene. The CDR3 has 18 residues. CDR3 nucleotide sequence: TGTGCCAGCAGCAGGCACGGACCGGGACTAGCTTACACCGGGGAGCTGTTTTTT. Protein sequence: CASSRHGPGLAYTGELFF.

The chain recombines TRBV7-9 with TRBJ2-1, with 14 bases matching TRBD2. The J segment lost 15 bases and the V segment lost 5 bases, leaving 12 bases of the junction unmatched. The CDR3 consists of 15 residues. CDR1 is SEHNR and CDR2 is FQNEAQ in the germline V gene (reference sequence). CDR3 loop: CASSLLTSGRAARFF. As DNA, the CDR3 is TGTGCCAGCAGCCTCCTGACTAGCGGGAGGGCCGCTCGGTTCTTC.

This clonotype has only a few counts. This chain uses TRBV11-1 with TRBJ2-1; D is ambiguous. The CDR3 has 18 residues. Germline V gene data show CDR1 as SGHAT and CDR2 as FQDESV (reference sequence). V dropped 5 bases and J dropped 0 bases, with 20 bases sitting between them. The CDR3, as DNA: TGTGCCAGCAGCCTATTCTTCGGGCTAGATAACTCCTACAATGAGCAGTTCTTC. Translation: CASSLFFGLDNSYNEQFF.

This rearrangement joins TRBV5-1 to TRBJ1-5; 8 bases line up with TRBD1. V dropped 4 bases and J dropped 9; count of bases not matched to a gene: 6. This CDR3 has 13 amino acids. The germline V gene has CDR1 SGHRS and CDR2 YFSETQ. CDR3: CASSPDRVGPQHF. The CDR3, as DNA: TGCGCCAGCAGCCCGGACAGGGTTGGGCCCCAGCATTTT.

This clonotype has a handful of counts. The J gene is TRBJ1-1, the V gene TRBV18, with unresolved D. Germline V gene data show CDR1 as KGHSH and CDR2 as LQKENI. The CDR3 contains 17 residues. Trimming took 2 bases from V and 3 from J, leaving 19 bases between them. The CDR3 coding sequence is TGTGCCAGCTCACCAGTAGGTGGCAGGCCATCAGACACTGAAGCTTTCTTT. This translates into CASSPVGGRPSDTEAFF.

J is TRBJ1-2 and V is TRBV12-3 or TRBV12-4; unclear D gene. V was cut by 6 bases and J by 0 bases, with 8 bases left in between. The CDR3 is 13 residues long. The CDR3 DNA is TGTGCCAGCAGCCTGCTTTCTAACTATGGCTACACCTTC. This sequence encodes CASSLLSNYGYTF.

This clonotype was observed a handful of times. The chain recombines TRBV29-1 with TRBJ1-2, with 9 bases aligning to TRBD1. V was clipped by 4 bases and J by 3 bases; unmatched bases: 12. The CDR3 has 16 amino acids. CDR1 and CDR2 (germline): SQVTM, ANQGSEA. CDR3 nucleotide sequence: TGCAGCGTTGTTCCCCGGACAGGGGCCCTTTACTATGGCTACACCTTC. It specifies CSVVPRTGALYYGYTF.

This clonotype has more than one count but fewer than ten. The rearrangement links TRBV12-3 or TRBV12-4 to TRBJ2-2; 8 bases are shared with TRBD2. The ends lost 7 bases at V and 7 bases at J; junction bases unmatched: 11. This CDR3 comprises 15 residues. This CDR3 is CASTPGLGILGELFF. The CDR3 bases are TGTGCCAGCACCCCGGGACTAGGAATCCTCGGGGAGCTGTTTTTT.

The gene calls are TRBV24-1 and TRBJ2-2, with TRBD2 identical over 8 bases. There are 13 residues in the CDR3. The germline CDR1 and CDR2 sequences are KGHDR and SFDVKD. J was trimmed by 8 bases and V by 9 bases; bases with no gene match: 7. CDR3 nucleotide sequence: TGTGCCACCGCGGGAGGACTGAGTGGGGAGCTGTTTTTT. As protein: CATAGGLSGELFF.

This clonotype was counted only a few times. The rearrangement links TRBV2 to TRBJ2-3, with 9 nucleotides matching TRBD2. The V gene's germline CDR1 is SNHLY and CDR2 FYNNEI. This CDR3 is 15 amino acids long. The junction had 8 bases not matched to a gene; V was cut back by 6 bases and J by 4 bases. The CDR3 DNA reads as TGTGCCAGCAGCGCATTAGCGGGAGTACCAGATACGCAGTATTTT. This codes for CASSALAGVPDTQYF.

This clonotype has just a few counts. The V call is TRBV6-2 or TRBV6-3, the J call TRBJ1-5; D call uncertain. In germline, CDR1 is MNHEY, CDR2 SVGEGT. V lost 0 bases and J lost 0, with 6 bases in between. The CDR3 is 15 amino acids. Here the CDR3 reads CASSYSDRSNQPQHF. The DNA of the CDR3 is TGTGCCAGCAGTTACTCGGACCGTAGCAATCAGCCCCAGCATTTT.

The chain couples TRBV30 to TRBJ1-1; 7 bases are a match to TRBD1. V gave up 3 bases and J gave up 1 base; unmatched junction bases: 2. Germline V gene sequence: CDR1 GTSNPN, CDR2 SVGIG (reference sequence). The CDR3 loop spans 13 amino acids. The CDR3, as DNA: TGTGCCTGGAGCGGACAGGAGAACACTGAAGCTTTCTTT. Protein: CAWSGQENTEAFF.

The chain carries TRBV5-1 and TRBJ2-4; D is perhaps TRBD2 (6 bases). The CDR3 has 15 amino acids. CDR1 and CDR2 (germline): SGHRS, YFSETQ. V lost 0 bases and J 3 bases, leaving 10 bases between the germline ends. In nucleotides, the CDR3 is TGCGCCAGCAGCTTGGAGGAGGGAGTCAAAAACATTCAGTACTTC. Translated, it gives CASSLEEGVKNIQYF.

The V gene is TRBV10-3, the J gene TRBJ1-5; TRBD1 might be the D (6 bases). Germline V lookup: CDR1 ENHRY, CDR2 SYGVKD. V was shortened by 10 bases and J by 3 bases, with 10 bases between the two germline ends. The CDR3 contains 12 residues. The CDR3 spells CATGQNNQPQHF. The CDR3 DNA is TGTGCCACCGGACAGAACAATCAGCCCCAGCATTTT.

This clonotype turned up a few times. The CDR3 coding sequence is TGTGCCACCAGGGGGACAGATGAAGCTTTCTTT. Its translation is CATRGTDEAFF. The chain carries TRBV24-1 and TRBJ1-1; 7 positions agree with TRBD1. Unmatched junction bases numbered 2, after V lost 7 bases and J lost 7 bases. CDR1 is KGHDR and CDR2 is SFDVKD in the germline V gene. CDR3 length equals 11 residues.

The CDR3 region is CASGVQGALEQYF. CDR3 coding DNA: TGTGCCAGCGGAGTACAGGGGGCGCTTGAGCAGTACTTC. This sequence joins TRBV5-5 and TRBJ2-7, with 9 nucleotides matching TRBD1. V trimming: 7 bases; J trimming: 7 bases; junction bases outside the gene matches: 9. Germline V gene sequence: CDR1 SGHKS, CDR2 YYEKEE (reference sequence). CDR3 length: 13 amino acids.

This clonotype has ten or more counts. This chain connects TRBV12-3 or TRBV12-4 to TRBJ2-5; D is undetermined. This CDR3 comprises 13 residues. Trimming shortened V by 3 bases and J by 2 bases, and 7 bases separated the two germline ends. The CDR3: CASSFSFQETQYF. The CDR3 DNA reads TGTGCCAGCAGTTTCAGTTTTCAAGAGACCCAGTACTTC.

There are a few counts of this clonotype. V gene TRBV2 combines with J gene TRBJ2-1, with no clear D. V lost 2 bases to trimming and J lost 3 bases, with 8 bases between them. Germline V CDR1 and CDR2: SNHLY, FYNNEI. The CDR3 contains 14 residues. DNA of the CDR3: TGTGCCAGCAGTGAATTGACTGGCTACAATGAGCAGTTCTTC. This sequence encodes CASSELTGYNEQFF.

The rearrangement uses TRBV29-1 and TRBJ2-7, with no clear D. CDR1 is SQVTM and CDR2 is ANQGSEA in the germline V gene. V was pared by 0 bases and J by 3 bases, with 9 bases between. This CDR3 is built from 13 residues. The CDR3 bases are TGCAGCGTTGAAGATGGCAGTGACTACGAGCAGTACTTC. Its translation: CSVEDGSDYEQYF.

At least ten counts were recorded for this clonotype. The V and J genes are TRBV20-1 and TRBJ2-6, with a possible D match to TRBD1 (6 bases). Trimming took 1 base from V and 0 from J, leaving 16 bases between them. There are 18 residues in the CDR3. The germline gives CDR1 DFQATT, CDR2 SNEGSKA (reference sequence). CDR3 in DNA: TGCAGTGCTAGAGCCGTCTTGGGACACGACTCTGGGGCCAACGTCCTGACTTTC. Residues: CSARAVLGHDSGANVLTF.

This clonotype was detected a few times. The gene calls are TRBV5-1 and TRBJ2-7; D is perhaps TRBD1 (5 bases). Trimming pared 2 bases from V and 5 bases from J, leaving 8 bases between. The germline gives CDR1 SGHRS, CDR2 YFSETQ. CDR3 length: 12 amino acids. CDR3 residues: CASSFQGHEQYF. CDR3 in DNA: TGCGCCAGCAGCTTTCAGGGCCACGAGCAGTACTTC.

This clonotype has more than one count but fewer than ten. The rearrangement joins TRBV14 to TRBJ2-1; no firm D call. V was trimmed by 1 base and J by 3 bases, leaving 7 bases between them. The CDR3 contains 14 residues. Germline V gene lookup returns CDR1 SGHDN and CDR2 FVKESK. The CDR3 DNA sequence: TGTGCCAGCAGCCAAGCGACGGTCTACAATGAGCAGTTCTTC. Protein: CASSQATVYNEQFF.

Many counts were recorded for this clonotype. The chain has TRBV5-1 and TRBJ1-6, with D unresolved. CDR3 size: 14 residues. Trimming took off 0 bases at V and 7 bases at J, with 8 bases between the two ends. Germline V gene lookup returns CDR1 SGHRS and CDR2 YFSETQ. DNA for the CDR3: TGCGCCAGCAGCTTGGCCTTGGCAAATTCACCCCTCCACTTT. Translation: CASSLALANSPLHF.

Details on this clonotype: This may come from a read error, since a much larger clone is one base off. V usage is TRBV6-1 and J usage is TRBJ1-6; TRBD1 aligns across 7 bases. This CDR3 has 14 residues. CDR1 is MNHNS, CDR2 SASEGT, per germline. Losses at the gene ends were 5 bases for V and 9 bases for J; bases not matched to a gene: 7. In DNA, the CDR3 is TGTGCCAGCAGTCTCGGACAGGCCGTTTCACCCCTCCACTTT. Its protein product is CASSLGQAVSPLHF.

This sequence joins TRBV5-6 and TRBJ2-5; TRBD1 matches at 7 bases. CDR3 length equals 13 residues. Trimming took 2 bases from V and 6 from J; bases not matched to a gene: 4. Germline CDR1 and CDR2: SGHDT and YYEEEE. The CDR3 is CASSFTGEKTQYF. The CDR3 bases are TGTGCCAGCAGCTTCACAGGGGAGAAGACCCAGTACTTC. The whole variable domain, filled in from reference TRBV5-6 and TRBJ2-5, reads DAGVTQSPTHLIKTRGQQVTLRCSPKSGHDTVSWYQQALGQGPQFIFQYYEEEERQRGNFPDRFSGHQFPNYSSELNVNALLLGDSALYLCASSFTGEKTQYFGPGTRLLVL.

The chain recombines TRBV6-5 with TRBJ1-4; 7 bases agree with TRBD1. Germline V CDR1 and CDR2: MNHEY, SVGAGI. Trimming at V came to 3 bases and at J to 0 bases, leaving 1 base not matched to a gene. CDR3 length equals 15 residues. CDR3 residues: CASSYDRATNEKLFF. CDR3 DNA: TGTGCCAGCAGTTATGACAGGGCAACTAATGAAAAACTGTTTTTT.